This T cell receptor (beta chain) was profiled in a study of T cells in Graves' hyperthyroidism and ophthalmopathy. Study details: Peripheral blood was acquired at first diagnosis, ahead of any therapy whatsoever.

CDR3 length: 16 residues. Germline V gives CDR1 SQVTM, CDR2 ANQGSEA. V lost 1 base and J lost 6, with 20 bases in between. Researchers amplified the TCR beta CDR3 regions from RNA transcripts. First-round RT-PCR of the TCR CDR3 relied on the HTBI primer set. TCRdb independently ran MiXCR on the multiplex PCR reads; one entry per CDR3 protein. This sample carries around 700,000 distinct CDR3 sequences, around a third of them seen once, and the ten largest clones take less than 40%. V gene TRBV29-1 combines with J gene TRBJ2-3; D could derive from TRBD1 or TRBD2 (5 bases each). This sequence originates from a woman between 35 and 50 years old with Graves' hyperthyroidism. Input material: blood. CDR3 in DNA: TGCAGCGTTGAAGTGGGACCCACTTTAAGCCCCGATACGCAGTATTTT. Translation: CSVEVGPTLSPDTQYF.